This T cell receptor beta chain emerged from a study of T cells in Graves' hyperthyroidism and ophthalmopathy. From germline, CDR1 is LNHNV and CDR2 YYDKDF (reference sequence). V was pared by 6 bases and J by 3 bases, with 20 bases between. The CDR3 length is 16 residues. Amplification of TCR beta CDR3 regions used RNA as the template. First-round RT-PCR with HTBI primers amplified the TCR CDR3 region. Each CDR3 protein is one row after TCRdb ran MiXCR on the multiplex PCR reads. The sample contains a few hundred thousand distinct CDR3 sequences, just under 25% of which appear only once. The sample holds many counts of this clonotype.

Sequencing used blood. The V gene is TRBV15, the J gene TRBJ2-5, with D maybe TRBD2 (6 bases). The receptor was isolated from a man aged 50-59 years with Graves' hyperthyroidism. CDR3 coding DNA: TGTGCCACCAGACTCTCATCCCGGGACTCCGAAGAGACCCAGTACTTC. This gives the protein CATRLSSRDSEETQYF.